A single sample is the source of the 28 T cell receptor beta chains below, sequenced in a study of CD8 T cells in ankylosing spondylitis. TCRdb re-derived calls from the 5' RACE reads in MiXCR, one entry per CDR3 protein. Among about 150,000 distinct CDR3 sequences listed, approximately 48% were seen once. The specimen sequenced was synovial fluid, either unsorted or a sorted T cell fraction (not recorded which). These receptors were taken from a male donor with ankylosing spondylitis.

The gene calls are TRBV29-1 and TRBJ1-1; tentatively, D is TRBD1 (6 bases). Germline CDR1 SQVTM, CDR2 ANQGSEA. Deletions cut 4 bases from V and 5 bases from J, with 17 bases between. The CDR3 spans 14 residues. The CDR3 region is CSVAWGAGGTEAFF. CDR3 bases: TGCAGCGTTGCCTGGGGGGCGGGAGGTACTGAAGCTTTCTTT.

The chain recombines TRBV7-9 with TRBJ2-7; 10 bases align to TRBD1. This CDR3 spans 15 amino acids. V trimming: 0 bases; J trimming: 4 bases; junction bases outside the gene matches: 3. CDR1 SEHNR and CDR2 FQNEAQ come from the germline V gene (reference sequence). CDR3 sequence (DNA): TGTGCCAGCAGCTTAGCACGGGGACAGGGGTACGAGCAGTACTTC. Its translation is CASSLARGQGYEQYF.

This clonotype was seen only a few times. The chain couples TRBV5-1 to TRBJ1-5, with TRBD1 as a possible D gene (5 bases). This CDR3 spans 14 amino acids. Germline V gene lookup returns CDR1 SGHRS and CDR2 YFSETQ. V was cut by 4 bases and J by 7 bases, with 15 bases left in between. CDR3 in DNA: TGCGCCAGCAGCCCACGTGGGGGGGGACAGCCCCAGCATTTT. This translates into CASSPRGGGQPQHF.

The chain employs TRBV29-1 and TRBJ1-2; D not certain. The germline V and J ends were trimmed by 2 bases and 3 bases, with 10 bases remaining between them. The CDR3 loop spans 13 amino acids. Germline CDR1 SQVTM, CDR2 ANQGSEA. In DNA form, the CDR3 reads TGCAGCGTTGAACCCCCGACCGACTATGGCTACACCTTC. Translating gives CSVEPPTDYGYTF.

This clonotype has a count of ten or more. The rearrangement links TRBV18 to TRBJ2-1; 9 bases fit TRBD1. Trimming removed 6 bases from V and 7 bases from J; junction bases left unmatched: 7. CDR3 length equals 14 residues. Germline-derived CDR1 and CDR2 are KGHSH and LQKENI. CDR3 sequence: CASSEGQGWNEQFF. The CDR3 region has the DNA TGTGCCAGCTCCGAGGGACAGGGTTGGAATGAGCAGTTCTTC.

The chain links TRBV2 to TRBJ2-1, with D unclear. Germline V gene lookup returns CDR1 SNHLY and CDR2 FYNNEI. Trimming removed 6 bases at V and 5 bases at J, with 11 bases between. CDR3 size: 13 residues. The CDR3 bases are TGTGCCAGCAGAGAGGAGATGAACAATGAGCAGTTCTTC. This sequence encodes CASREEMNNEQFF.

This chain joins TRBV29-1 and TRBJ1-1; 7 bases map to TRBD1. Germline lookup yields CDR1 SQVTM and CDR2 ANQGSEA. Trimming removed 6 bases from V and 8 bases from J; junction bases left unmatched: 9. The CDR3 length is 12 residues. For the CDR3, the DNA is TGCAGCGTCGCTCGACAGGGCTGGGAAGCTTTCTTT. Its translation is CSVARQGWEAFF.

This clonotype turned up a few times. The CDR3 is CASSPAASGAYNEQFF. The CDR3 DNA follows: TGTGCCAGCAGCCCGGCGGCTAGCGGGGCCTACAATGAGCAGTTCTTC. This rearrangement joins TRBV7-9 to TRBJ2-1; TRBD2 matches 9 bases. The CDR3 has 16 residues. Germline CDR1 and CDR2: SEHNR and FQNEAQ (reference sequence). The V and J ends lost 5 bases and 2 bases, in that order; junction bases with no gene match: 7.

This chain connects TRBV12-3 or TRBV12-4 to TRBJ2-3; D gene unclear. This CDR3 has 14 amino acids. V lost 1 base, J lost 4 bases, and 9 bases lay in between. DNA for the CDR3: TGTGCCAGCAGTTTAGTCTTGGGTGCAGATACGCAGTATTTT. Amino acids: CASSLVLGADTQYF.

The chain couples TRBV5-1 to TRBJ2-1, with D possibly TRBD2 on 6 matching bases. The CDR3 contains 15 residues. V lost 0 bases and J lost 8, with 15 bases in between. The V gene's germline CDR1 is SGHRS and CDR2 YFSETQ. The CDR3 coding sequence is TGCGCCAGCAGCTTGGGCGGGATTGCCTTTCATGAGCAGTTCTTC. Its translation: CASSLGGIAFHEQFF.

This clonotype was observed many times. The V call is TRBV6-2 or TRBV6-3, the J call TRBJ2-5; the match to TRBD2 covers 11 bases. Germline V gives CDR1 MNHEY, CDR2 SVGEGT. V dropped 6 bases and J dropped 4; count of bases not matched to a gene: 19. CDR3 length equals 19 residues. The CDR3 spells CASSPWRASGRNPPETQYF. The CDR3 DNA is TGTGCCAGCAGCCCCTGGAGGGCTAGCGGGAGGAATCCGCCAGAGACCCAGTACTTC.

The gene calls are TRBV18 and TRBJ2-7; D is unresolved. Trimming removed 3 bases from V and 7 bases from J, with 16 bases in between. This CDR3 has 14 residues. The V gene's germline CDR1 is KGHSH and CDR2 LQKENI. CDR3: CASSPDLGWREQYF. As DNA, the CDR3 is TGTGCCAGCTCACCCGATTTGGGGTGGCGGGAGCAGTACTTC.

This clonotype was recorded only once. This chain connects TRBV28 to TRBJ1-5; 7 bases are shared with TRBD1. This CDR3 is built from 14 residues. The ends lost 4 bases at V and 2 bases at J; junction bases unmatched: 2. CDR1 and CDR2 (germline): MDHEN, SYDVKM. The CDR3 nucleotides read TGTGCCAGCAGTTCCGGGACAGGCAATCAGCCCCAGCATTTT. Protein product: CASSSGTGNQPQHF.

The chain links TRBV2 to TRBJ2-4; D is possibly TRBD1 (5 bases). The CDR3 has 16 amino acids. V lost 3 bases, J lost 0 bases, and 12 bases lay in between. The V gene's germline CDR1 is SNHLY and CDR2 FYNNEI. This CDR3 reads CASSENRFLAKNIQYF. The CDR3 DNA is TGTGCCAGCAGTGAGAACAGGTTCCTAGCCAAAAACATTCAGTACTTC.

The chain carries TRBV6-5 and TRBJ2-3, with D perhaps matching TRBD2 (5 bases). Germline V CDR1 and CDR2: MNHEY, SVGAGI. With 0 bases removed from V and 5 bases from J, the gap between germline ends came to 12 bases. The CDR3 runs to 15 residues. CDR3 sequence: CASSYSYGNLDTQYF. The CDR3 DNA follows: TGTGCCAGCAGTTACTCGTACGGGAACCTAGATACGCAGTATTTT.

This clonotype was counted between two and nine times. The chain couples TRBV12-3 or TRBV12-4 to TRBJ2-1; D is possibly TRBD2 (5 bases). Trimming removed 4 bases at V and 13 bases at J, with 17 bases between. The CDR3 is 13 residues long. CDR3 in amino acids: CASSSPPGITQFF. The CDR3 coding sequence is TGTGCCAGCAGTTCCCCACCGGGAATCACTCAGTTCTTC.

V and J are TRBV6-1 and TRBJ1-1, with D perhaps matching TRBD1 (6 bases). Looked up from germline, CDR1 is MNHNS and CDR2 is SASEGT. Deletions cut 8 bases from V and 10 bases from J, with 26 bases between. The CDR3 runs 15 residues. The CDR3 here is CASHNSGATPWGAFF. The CDR3 bases are TGTGCCAGCCATAATTCAGGGGCTACACCTTGGGGAGCTTTCTTT.

This clonotype was counted between two and nine times. This chain uses TRBV7-8 with TRBJ2-1; D gene unclear. This CDR3 spans 16 amino acids. Germline values: CDR1 SGHVS, CDR2 FQNEAQ. The V end was cut by 2 bases, the J end by 7 bases, with 18 bases between. The CDR3 sequence: CASSLLSSLYSNEQFF. The CDR3 DNA is TGTGCCAGCAGCTTACTCTCCAGTTTGTATAGTAATGAGCAGTTCTTC.

CDR3 residues: CASSLVPDSTYEQYF. In nucleotides, the CDR3 is TGTGCCAGCAGCTTAGTGCCGGATTCCACCTACGAGCAGTACTTC. The chain links TRBV11-1 to TRBJ2-7, with no clear D. This CDR3 is built from 15 residues. V was trimmed by 1 base and J by 2 bases, leaving 12 bases between them. The germline gives CDR1 SGHAT, CDR2 FQDESV (reference sequence).

V and J are TRBV7-9 and TRBJ1-2, with D possibly TRBD1 on 5 matching bases. Germline-derived CDR1 and CDR2 are SEHNR and FQNEAQ (reference sequence). V was trimmed by 7 bases and J by 0 bases, leaving 12 bases between them. The length of the CDR3 is 14 residues. The CDR3 DNA reads TGTGCCAGCACCCCCGTCAGGGCTAACTATGGCTACACCTTC. It yields the protein CASTPVRANYGYTF. The whole variable domain, remainder taken from reference TRBV7-9 and TRBJ1-2, is DTGVSQNPRHKITKRGQNVTFRCDPISEHNRLYWYRQTLGQGPEFLTYFQNEAQLEKSRLLSDRFSAERPKGSFSTLEIQRTEQGDSAMYLCASTPVRANYGYTFGSGTRLTVV.

V gene TRBV7-6 combines with J gene TRBJ2-1; the D is unclear. CDR3 length: 12 amino acids. V lost 1 base, J lost 10 bases, and 8 bases lay in between. Germline V lookup: CDR1 SGHVS, CDR2 FNYEAQ. The CDR3 spells CASSLGPLEQFF. In nucleotides, the CDR3 is TGTGCCAGCAGCTTAGGGCCGTTAGAGCAGTTCTTC.

The chain employs TRBV12-3 or TRBV12-4 and TRBJ2-7; 7 bases match TRBD1. The CDR3 spans 16 residues. The V gene end was trimmed by 4 bases and the J gene end by 0 bases; junction bases not matched to a gene: 9. In DNA, the CDR3 is TGTGCCAGCAGTTCCCCGGGACAGACGACCTCCTACGAGCAGTACTTC. It translates to CASSSPGQTTSYEQYF.

V is TRBV5-1 and J is TRBJ2-1; no reliable D call. CDR3 length: 13 residues. The V gene lost 4 bases and the J gene lost 6 bases, with 11 bases spanning the gap. The V gene's germline CDR1 is SGHRS and CDR2 YFSETQ. The CDR3 here is CASSPTGGNEQFF. CDR3 bases: TGCGCCAGCAGCCCAACGGGCGGCAATGAGCAGTTCTTC.

The chain recombines TRBV7-9 with TRBJ1-1; 7 nucleotides agree with TRBD1. The germline V gene has CDR1 SEHNR and CDR2 FQNEAQ (reference sequence). V gave up 1 base and J gave up 3 bases; unmatched junction bases: 11. This CDR3 has 17 amino acids. This CDR3 is CASSLGPRGRDHTEAFF. Here the CDR3 DNA reads TGTGCCAGCAGCTTAGGACCGAGGGGGCGCGATCACACTGAAGCTTTCTTT.

The chain has TRBV7-9 and TRBJ2-3; D possibly corresponds to TRBD2 (5 bases). From germline, CDR1 is SEHNR and CDR2 FQNEAQ (reference sequence). Between the trimmed V and J ends, which lost 4 bases and 0 bases, there was a span of 14 bases. This CDR3 has 16 residues. In DNA form, the CDR3 reads TGTGCCAGCAGCTACAAGCGGAAGAATAGCACAGATACGCAGTATTTT. Translation: CASSYKRKNSTDTQYF.

The chain joins TRBV11-1 to TRBJ2-5; TRBD2 matches at 7 bases. The trim removed 0 bases at V and 4 bases at J, leaving 14 bases unmatched. This CDR3 contains 18 residues. The germline CDR1 and CDR2 sequences are SGHAT and FQDESV (reference sequence). Written as DNA, the CDR3 is TGTGCCAGCAGCTTAGCTCGTCGGGGGGAGCGTCCGGGAGAGACCCAGTACTTC. Translating it yields CASSLARRGERPGETQYF.

V and J are TRBV9 and TRBJ1-1, with D tentatively TRBD1 (6 bases). This CDR3 contains 15 residues. Trimming removed 0 bases from V and 2 bases from J, with 11 bases in between. CDR1 is SGDLS and CDR2 is YYNGEE in the germline V gene. CDR3 sequence (DNA): TGTGCCAGCAGCGTAGTCGCAGGGGTCAACACTGAAGCTTTCTTT. Its protein is CASSVVAGVNTEAFF.

This rearrangement joins TRBV5-1 to TRBJ2-3, with 7 bases lining up with TRBD2. V shed 3 bases and J 3 bases; nucleotides not matched to a gene: 10. This CDR3 comprises 16 residues. Germline values: CDR1 SGHRS, CDR2 YFSETQ. CDR3 region: CASSSPSQRDTDTQYF. The CDR3 DNA reads TGCGCCAGCAGCTCCCCTTCCCAGCGGGATACAGATACGCAGTATTTT.